This TCR beta chain was identified in a study of early T cells in non-severe SARS-CoV-2 infection. Across the study: Chains from this unsorted whole-blood bulk RNA could not be paired. Study results and limitations: VDJdb matching skewed toward anti-spike CD8 responses, missing private and CD4 specificities.

The TCR library protocol attached unique molecular identifiers to the individual cDNA molecules. TCRdb analysed the 5' RACE reads with MiXCR anew, one entry per CDR3 protein. The repertoire holds some 80,000 distinct CDR3 sequences, with roughly 15% as singletons. V was clipped by 0 bases and J by 6 bases, with 4 bases between them. CDR3 length equals 12 residues. Ten or more counts support this clonotype. Its antigen remains unknown. This clonotype originated in an adult who was a healthcare worker with PCR-confirmed SARS-CoV-2 infection or an uninfected control (not recorded which). Material for sequencing was whole blood. This rearrangement joins TRBV12-3 or TRBV12-4 to TRBJ2-3; no clear D. CDR3 in amino acids: CASSLARDTQYF. Here the CDR3 DNA reads TGTGCCAGCAGTTTAGCTCGTGATACGCAGTATTTT.